The TCR beta chain described here comes from a study of early T cells in non-severe SARS-CoV-2 infection. Study context: Chains stayed unpaired after sequencing of bulk RNA from unsorted whole blood. Study-wide results and limits: Anti-spike CD8 specificities were favored by VDJdb matching, whose results missed private and CD4 specificities.

The CDR3 loop spans 15 amino acids. V lost 4 bases, J lost 2 bases, and 15 bases lay in between. Germline CDR1 SEHNR, CDR2 FQNEAQ (reference sequence). A few counts support this clonotype. The antigen is undetermined. Researchers attached unique molecular identifiers to individual cDNA molecules. One entry per CDR3 protein, called by TCRdb with MiXCR from the 5' RACE reads. The table includes 69,000 or so distinct CDR3 sequences, roughly a tenth detected once. The sample comprised whole blood. V and J are TRBV7-9 and TRBJ2-7; D is possibly TRBD1 (6 bases). This TCR was sampled from an adult who was a healthcare worker with PCR-confirmed SARS-CoV-2 infection or an uninfected control (not recorded which). The CDR3, as DNA: TGTGCCAGCAGCTCTTTATCAGGGGTTACCTACGAGCAGTACTTC. Translating it yields CASSSLSGVTYEQYF. Full variable domain (remainder filled in from reference TRBV7-9 and TRBJ2-7): DTGVSQNPRHKITKRGQNVTFRCDPISEHNRLYWYRQTLGQGPEFLTYFQNEAQLEKSRLLSDRFSAERPKGSFSTLEIQRTEQGDSAMYLCASSSLSGVTYEQYFGPGTRLTVT.